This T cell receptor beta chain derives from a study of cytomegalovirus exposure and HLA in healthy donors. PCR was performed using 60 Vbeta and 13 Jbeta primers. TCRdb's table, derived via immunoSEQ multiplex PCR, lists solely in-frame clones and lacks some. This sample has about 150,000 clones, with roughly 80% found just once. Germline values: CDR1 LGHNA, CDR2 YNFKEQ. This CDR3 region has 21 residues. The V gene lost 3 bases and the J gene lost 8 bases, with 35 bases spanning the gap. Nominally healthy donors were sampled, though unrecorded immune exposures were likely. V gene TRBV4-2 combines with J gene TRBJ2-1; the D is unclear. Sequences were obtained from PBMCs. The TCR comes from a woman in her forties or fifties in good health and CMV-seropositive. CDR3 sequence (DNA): TGTGCCAGCAGCCAGGCCCCTGATCAACTGGGCGCAAGCTACACTGTCTATGAGCAGTTCTTC. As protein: CASSQAPDQLGASYTVYEQFF.